This TCR beta chain was recovered during a study of blood T cells in healthy people across ages. Each donor was a healthy Caucasian individual from Russia, aged about 6 to 95. Primers used in a second PCR of roughly 6 to 11 cycles were a sample-barcoded 5' primer and a J-beta primer mix. TCRdb re-called the 5' RACE reads through MiXCR, storing one row per CDR3 protein. Here the sample spans about 1.1 million distinct CDR3 sequences, under 40% being singletons. This clonotype was recorded a few times. The CDR3 sequence is 13 residues long. The germline V gene encodes CDR1 DFQATT and CDR2 SNEGSKA (reference sequence). V gave up 6 bases and J gave up 5 bases, with 14 bases separating them.

Sample: blood. The clonotype originates from a man aged 18-30 years in good health. This chain joins TRBV20-1 and TRBJ1-5; D gene ambiguous. CDR3 amino acids: CSARPVRDQPQHF. DNA of the CDR3: TGCAGTGCCCGTCCAGTGAGGGATCAGCCCCAGCATTTT.